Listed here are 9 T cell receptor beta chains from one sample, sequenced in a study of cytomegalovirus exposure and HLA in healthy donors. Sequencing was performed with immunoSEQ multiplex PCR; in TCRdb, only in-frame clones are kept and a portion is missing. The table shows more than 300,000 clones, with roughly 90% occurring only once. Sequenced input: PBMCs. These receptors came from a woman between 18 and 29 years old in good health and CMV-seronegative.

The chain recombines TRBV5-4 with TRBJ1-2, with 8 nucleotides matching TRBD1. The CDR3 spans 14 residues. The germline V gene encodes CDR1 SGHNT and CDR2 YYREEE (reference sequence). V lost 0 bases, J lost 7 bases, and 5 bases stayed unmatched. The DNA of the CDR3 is TGTGCCAGCAGCTTGGACAGGGGGGTTGGTGGCTACACCTTC. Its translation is CASSLDRGVGGYTF.

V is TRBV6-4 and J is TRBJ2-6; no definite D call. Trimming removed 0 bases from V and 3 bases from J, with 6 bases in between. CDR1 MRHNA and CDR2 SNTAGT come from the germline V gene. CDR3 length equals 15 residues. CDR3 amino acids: CASSDSRFGANVLTF. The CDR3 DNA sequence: TGTGCCAGCAGTGACTCCCGGTTTGGGGCCAACGTCCTGACTTTC.

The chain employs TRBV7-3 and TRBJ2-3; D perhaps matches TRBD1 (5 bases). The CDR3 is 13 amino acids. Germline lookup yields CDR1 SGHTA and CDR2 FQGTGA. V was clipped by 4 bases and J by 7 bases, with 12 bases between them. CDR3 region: CASSSQGSNTQYF. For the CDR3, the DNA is TGTGCCAGCAGCTCTCAGGGTTCGAATACGCAGTATTTT.

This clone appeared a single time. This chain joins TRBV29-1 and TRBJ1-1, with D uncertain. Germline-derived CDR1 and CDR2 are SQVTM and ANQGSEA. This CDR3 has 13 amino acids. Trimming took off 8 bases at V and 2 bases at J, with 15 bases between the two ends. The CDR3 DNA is TGCAGCTGCAGCGAGATTCCCAACACTGAAGCTTTCTTT. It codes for CSCSEIPNTEAFF.

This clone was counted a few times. CDR3 DNA sequence: TGTGCCAGCAGAACAGGGCCCGGCAATCAGCCCCAGCATTTT. It encodes CASRTGPGNQPQHF. The chain couples TRBV28 to TRBJ1-5; D is possibly TRBD1 (6 bases). CDR3 length equals 14 residues. The V gene's germline CDR1 is MDHEN and CDR2 SYDVKM. V gave up 6 bases and J gave up 2 bases, with 11 bases separating them.

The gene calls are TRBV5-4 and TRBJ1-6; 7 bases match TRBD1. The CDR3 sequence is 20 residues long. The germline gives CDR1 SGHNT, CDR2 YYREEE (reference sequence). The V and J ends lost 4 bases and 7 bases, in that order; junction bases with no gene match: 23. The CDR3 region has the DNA TGTGCCAGCAGCAAGCGGACAGGTTGGGATGGGGAGCGAGGGAATTCACCCCTCCACTTT. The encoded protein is CASSKRTGWDGERGNSPLHF.

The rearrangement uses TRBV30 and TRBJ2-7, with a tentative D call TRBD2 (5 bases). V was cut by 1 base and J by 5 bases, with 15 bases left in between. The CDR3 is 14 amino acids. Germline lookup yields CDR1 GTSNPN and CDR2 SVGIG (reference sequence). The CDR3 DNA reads TGTGCCTGGAGTGAGTCAGCGGCTGTGAACGAGCAGTACTTC. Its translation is CAWSESAAVNEQYF. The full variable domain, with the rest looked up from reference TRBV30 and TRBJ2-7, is SQTIHQWPATLVQPVGSPLSLECTVEGTSNPNLYWYRQAAGRGLQLLFYSVGIGQISSEVPQNLSASRPQDRQFILSSKKLLLSDSGFYLCAWSESAAVNEQYFGPGTRLTVT.

CDR3 sequence: CASSRLAGGTDTQYF. The CDR3 DNA reads as TGTGCCAGCAGTCGCCTAGCGGGGGGCACAGATACGCAGTATTTT. The V call is TRBV6-4, the J call TRBJ2-3; TRBD2 aligns across 10 bases. The V and J ends lost 5 bases and 1 base, in that order; junction bases with no gene match: 3. The CDR3 covers 15 residues. Germline values: CDR1 MRHNA, CDR2 SNTAGT.

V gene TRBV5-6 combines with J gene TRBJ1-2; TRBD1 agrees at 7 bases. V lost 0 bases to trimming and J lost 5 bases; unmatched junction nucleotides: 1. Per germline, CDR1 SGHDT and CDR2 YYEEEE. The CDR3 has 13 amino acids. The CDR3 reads CASSLGGQYGYTF. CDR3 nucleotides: TGTGCCAGCAGCTTGGGGGGACAGTATGGCTACACCTTC.